Listed below are T cell receptor beta chains from one sample, sequenced in a study of cytomegalovirus exposure and HLA in healthy donors. The table came from immunoSEQ multiplex PCR; TCRdb's copy has only in-frame clones and leaves some out. The sample has 120,000 to 150,000 clones; roughly 77% are singletons. Sequencing was performed on PBMCs. These TCRs come from a female donor in good health and CMV-seronegative. Both conserved end residues are part of each CDR3. A D gene is named only where the DNA matches it firmly. The size entry is marked missing in some rows and otherwise reads once, few, many or a size class.

clone_size,d_call,j_call,v_call,cdr3_nt,cdr3_aa
few,.,TRBJ1-5,TRBV7-9,TGTGCCAGCAGGCGAGGGGGAAATCAGCCCCAGCATTTT,CASRRGGNQPQHF
.,.,TRBJ2-7,TRBV5-4,TGTGCCAGCAGCTTGGAACGGGGAAGGGCCTACGAGCAGTACTTC,CASSLERGRAYEQYF
.,.,TRBJ1-1,TRBV27,TGTGCCAGCCGGCGGGGGGGACTTCTCACTGAAGCTTTCTTT,CASRRGGLLTEAFF
.,TRBD2,TRBJ2-3,TRBV11-2,TGTGCCAGCAGCTTAGGACCTAGCGGGGTGGGCACAGATACGCAGTATTTT,CASSLGPSGVGTDTQYF
.,.,TRBJ1-4,TRBV5-6,TGTGCCAGCAGCTTCTGGACAGCCTATGAAAAACTGTTTTTT,CASSFWTAYEKLFF
.,.,TRBJ1-2,TRBV27,TGTGCCAGCAGTTTATCGCGGCGGAACTATGGCTACACCTTC,CASSLSRRNYGYTF
.,TRBD1,TRBJ1-5,TRBV28,TGTGCCCGAAGTGGAACAGGGGGCCTTGATGGCAATCAGCCCCAGCATTTT,CARSGTGGLDGNQPQHF
once,.,TRBJ1-1,TRBV19,TGTGCCAGTAGTGCCTCAGGGACTGAAGCTTTCTTT,CASSASGTEAFF
.,.,TRBJ2-7,TRBV21-1,TGTGCCAGCACTGCCGGGACAGGCATCGAGCAGTACTTC,CASTAGTGIEQYF
.,TRBD2,TRBJ2-1,TRBV18,TGTGCCAGCTCCATTTCCAGCGGGGGGCCTCCCAATGAGCAGTTCTTC,CASSISSGGPPNEQFF